This record concerns one T cell receptor (beta chain) sequence. Here immunoSEQ multiplex PCR was the method, and the copy in TCRdb shows in-frame clones only, minus some. The table has several thousand clones, 63% seen once. The data stem from a study of coeliac disease. Germline lookup yields CDR1 MNHNS and CDR2 SASEGT. The V and J ends lost 4 bases and 0 bases respectively, with 13 bases between them. The CDR3 spans 16 residues. Each fraction contributed one roughly 500,000-cell aliquot for sequencing. The source of this sequence is a woman in her fifties or sixties with active celiac disease. The chain has TRBV6-1 and TRBJ2-4; possibly TRBD1 for D (6 bases). Sequenced: lamina propria lymphocytes from the gut. The CDR3 reads CASSAPDSLAKNIQYF. In DNA, the CDR3 is TGTGCCAGCAGTGCCCCGGACAGTTTAGCCAAAAACATTCAGTACTTC.